A single sample is the source of the 7 T cell receptor beta chains below, sequenced in a study of T cell responses to AZD1222 COVID-19 vaccine. Sequencing used immunoSEQ multiplex PCR; TCRdb keeps in-frame clones, though not all of them. The data hold 250,000 to 300,000 clones, with 90% to 95% observed a single time. This material consisted of peripheral blood, taken 28 days after the second AZD1222 dose. The receptors come from an adult who received the AZD1222 COVID-19 vaccine.

The chain employs TRBV9 and TRBJ1-1; D remains unclear. Germline CDR1 SGDLS, CDR2 YYNGEE. V dropped 2 bases and J dropped 4 bases, with 12 bases sitting between them. This CDR3 contains 14 residues. In nucleotides, the CDR3 is TGTGCCAGCAGCGTCCTTCCGGGGAGCACTGAAGCTTTCTTT. Translating gives CASSVLPGSTEAFF. The full variable domain, in which reference TRBV9 and TRBJ1-1 provide the parts outside the CDR3, is DSGVTQTPKHLITATGQRVTLRCSPRSGDLSVYWYQQSLDQGLQFLIQYYNGEERAKGNILERFSAQQFPDLHSELNLSSLELGDSALYFCASSVLPGSTEAFFGQGTRLTVV.

The V call is TRBV14, the J call TRBJ1-5; D remains unclear. The CDR3 runs to 17 residues. Per the germline V gene, CDR1 is SGHDN and CDR2 is FVKESK. V lost 0 bases and J lost 0, with 12 bases in between. In DNA, the CDR3 is TGTGCCAGCAGCCAAGAGTCAGGTCAGAATAGCAATCAGCCCCAGCATTTT. Encoded protein: CASSQESGQNSNQPQHF.

This rearrangement joins TRBV9 to TRBJ1-2; no definite D call. Germline V gene sequence: CDR1 SGDLS, CDR2 YYNGEE. V lost 0 bases to trimming and J lost 4 bases, with 10 bases between them. CDR3 length equals 14 residues. The CDR3 sequence: CASSVGADSYGYTF. CDR3 sequence (DNA): TGTGCCAGCAGCGTAGGGGCGGACTCCTATGGCTACACCTTC.

J is TRBJ2-2 and V is TRBV27, with D possibly matching TRBD2 (6 bases). Germline V lookup: CDR1 MNHEY, CDR2 SMNVEV (reference sequence). V lost 5 bases and J lost 0, with 16 bases in between. The CDR3 has 17 residues. The CDR3 DNA follows: TGTGCCAGCAGTCCGACCATACTAGCCGCGAACACCGGGGAGCTGTTTTTT. Protein sequence: CASSPTILAANTGELFF.

The chain links TRBV10-3 to TRBJ2-7, with D perhaps TRBD1 (5 bases). The length of the CDR3 is 14 residues. V was cut by 7 bases and J by 3 bases, with 16 bases left in between. Germline-derived CDR1 and CDR2 are ENHRY and SYGVKD. CDR3 coding DNA: TGTGCCATCACCGACCTGACAGTGGGCTACGAGCAGTACTTC. Amino acid sequence: CAITDLTVGYEQYF.

V usage is TRBV28 and J usage is TRBJ1-3; D call uncertain. CDR3 length equals 20 residues. Trimming cost V 5 bases and J 1 base, with 27 bases left between them. Germline V gene lookup returns CDR1 MDHEN and CDR2 SYDVKM. The CDR3 reads CASSTIRPGRPARSGNTIYF. The CDR3 DNA sequence: TGTGCCAGCAGTACGATCCGTCCAGGCCGTCCAGCAAGGTCTGGAAACACCATATATTTT.

The chain carries TRBV6-6 and TRBJ1-6, with D maybe TRBD1 (5 bases). The V gene lost 6 bases and the J gene lost 7 bases, with 10 bases spanning the gap. This CDR3 is built from 13 residues. CDR1 and CDR2 (germline): MNHNY, SVGAGI (reference sequence). The CDR3 DNA sequence: TGTGCCAGCAGCGGGACGGTCAATTCACCCCTCCACTTT. This translates into CASSGTVNSPLHF.